This T cell receptor beta chain was obtained from a study of OX40 agonist ivuxolimab in advanced cancers. Looking at the study overall: Patients received ivuxolimab, an agonistic anti-OX40 (CD134) antibody. People in dose escalation had one of these cancers: hepatocellular carcinoma, melanoma, renal cell or head and neck cancer. With a range of roughly 23 to 85, age averaged roughly 60 years, and 65% to 85% were male.

Study-level results: The study observed clonal expansion of CD4+ and CD8+ blood T cells by week 6 at 0.1 to 3.0 mg/kg.

Turning to this clone: Its antigen is not known.

The CDR3 covers 16 residues. The V and J ends lost 1 base and 4 bases, in that order; junction bases with no gene match: 5. The germline gives CDR1 LNHDA, CDR2 SQIVND (reference sequence). Using immunoSEQ multiplex PCR, the repertoire was profiled, and TCRdb retains in-frame clones only, with some absent. This table holds about 75,000 clones, around 90% found once. This TCR was sampled from an adult with an advanced solid tumor such as melanoma, head and neck, liver or kidney cancer. The sequences come from CD4+ or CD8+ T cells sorted from blood, collected in a trial of the OX40 agonist ivuxolimab. The chain employs TRBV19 and TRBJ2-4; 9 bases are a match to TRBD1. CDR3 residues: CASSIGGQGIKNIQYF. The DNA of the CDR3 is TGTGCCAGTAGTATAGGGGGACAGGGAATTAAAAACATTCAGTACTTC.